This TCR beta chain was recorded in a study of OX40 agonist ivuxolimab in advanced cancers. Trimming shortened V by 1 base and J by 0 bases, and 7 bases separated the two germline ends. From germline, CDR1 is GTSNPN and CDR2 SVGIG (reference sequence). The CDR3 loop spans 14 amino acids. The method was immunoSEQ multiplex PCR; TCRdb's version includes in-frame clones alone and lacks a portion of them. The sample contains more than 15,000 clones, roughly 91% of which appear only once. Here the sequenced sample was CD4+ or CD8+ T cells sorted from blood, taken in a trial of the OX40 agonist ivuxolimab. The chain recombines TRBV30 with TRBJ2-4; D is unresolved. The sequence was collected from an adult with an advanced solid tumor such as melanoma, head and neck, liver or kidney cancer. The CDR3 loop reads CAWSGGLAKNIQYF. The CDR3 DNA sequence: TGTGCCTGGAGTGGGGGATTAGCCAAAAACATTCAGTACTTC. Looking up the rest from reference TRBV30 and TRBJ2-4 gives the full variable domain: SQTIHQWPATLVQPVGSPLSLECTVEGTSNPNLYWYRQAAGRGLQLLFYSVGIGQISSEVPQNLSASRPQDRQFILSSKKLLLSDSGFYLCAWSGGLAKNIQYFGAGTRLSVL.